The 27 T cell receptor beta chains in this list originate from one sample, sequenced in a study of CD8 T cells in ankylosing spondylitis. TCRdb re-derived calls from the 5' RACE reads in MiXCR, one entry per CDR3 protein. The sample comprises a few hundred thousand distinct CDR3 sequences, roughly 20% of which are singletons, and roughly 3.6% rests with the top ten. Specimen: blood, either unsorted or a sorted T cell fraction (not recorded which). The receptor source for this set is a female donor with ankylosing spondylitis or in good health (not recorded which).

The sample holds a few counts of this clonotype. This chain joins TRBV12-3 or TRBV12-4 and TRBJ2-7; 8 bases fit TRBD2. The V and J ends lost 3 bases and 6 bases, in that order; junction bases with no gene match: 10. The CDR3 has 15 amino acids. The CDR3 loop is CASSFSGTIVGEQYF. In DNA form, the CDR3 reads TGTGCCAGCAGTTTTAGCGGGACTATAGTTGGCGAGCAGTACTTC.

The V call is TRBV12-3 or TRBV12-4, the J call TRBJ2-7; 8 nucleotides align to TRBD2. This CDR3 comprises 14 residues. Germline trimming cut 6 bases from V and 1 base from J; bases unmatched to any gene: 5. The CDR3 loop is CASRLSGGSYEQYF. The DNA of the CDR3 is TGTGCCAGCAGGCTGAGCGGGGGTTCCTACGAGCAGTACTTC.

A few counts support this clonotype. The junction departs from germline at one end; a sequencing error may be responsible. The gene calls are TRBV9 and TRBJ2-2; TRBD2 aligns across 11 bases. The germline CDR1 and CDR2 sequences are SGDLS and YYNGEE. The CDR3 length is 17 residues. The CDR3 is CASSATSGTASGGELLF. The CDR3 coding sequence is TGTGCCAGCAGCGCGACTAGCGGGACCGCCAGTGGCGGGGAGCTGTTGTTT.

This clonotype has a handful of counts. The chain combines TRBV2 with TRBJ2-3, with D perhaps TRBD1 or TRBD2 (5 bases each). V dropped 6 bases and J dropped 3 bases, with 16 bases sitting between them. CDR1 SNHLY and CDR2 FYNNEI come from the germline V gene. The CDR3 has 15 amino acids. In DNA form, the CDR3 reads TGTGCCAGCAGATCAGGGACCCTCGGGACAGATACGCAGTATTTT. Residues: CASRSGTLGTDTQYF.

This clonotype was seen only a few times. This rearrangement joins TRBV7-6 to TRBJ1-2; TRBD1 aligns across 8 bases. The CDR3 spans 13 residues. The germline CDR1 and CDR2 sequences are SGHVS and FNYEAQ. With 5 bases clipped from V and 6 bases from J, the junction kept 5 bases outside the gene matches. Here the CDR3 DNA reads TGTGCCAGCAGCCCCCGGACAGGGCATGGCTACACCTTC. Its translation: CASSPRTGHGYTF.

The rearrangement joins TRBV12-3 or TRBV12-4 to TRBJ2-5; D uncertain. The CDR3 consists of 12 residues. The V gene lost 4 bases and the J gene lost 5 bases, with 8 bases spanning the gap. The CDR3 DNA sequence: TGTGCCAGCAGTTACGCGGCTGAGACCCAGTACTTC. It yields the protein CASSYAAETQYF.

This clonotype has more than one count but fewer than ten. The chain couples TRBV7-2 to TRBJ2-1; 8 nucleotides match TRBD2. The CDR3 runs to 16 residues. From germline, CDR1 is SGHTA and CDR2 FQGNSA. V dropped 1 base and J dropped 1; count of bases not matched to a gene: 3. CDR3 coding DNA: TGTGCCAGCAGCTTAGTGGCTAGCGGGTCCTACAATGAGCAGTTCTTC. Its translation is CASSLVASGSYNEQFF.

Ten or more counts support this clonotype. This chain joins TRBV29-1 and TRBJ1-2; D is perhaps TRBD1 (5 bases). Germline V gene data show CDR1 as SQVTM and CDR2 as ANQGSEA. The CDR3 consists of 13 residues. V lost 4 bases and J lost 4, with 13 bases in between. The CDR3 DNA reads as TGCAGCGTTGGGGACGTGGGGGGCTATGGCTACACCTTC. Encoded protein: CSVGDVGGYGYTF.

This clonotype turned up a few times. V and J are TRBV15 and TRBJ2-1, with D tentatively TRBD2 (6 bases). The CDR3 is made up of 15 amino acids. CDR1 is LNHNV, CDR2 YYDKDF, per germline (reference sequence). Deletions cut 0 bases from V and 5 bases from J, with 11 bases between. Here the CDR3 reads CATSRDGRDHNEQFF. The CDR3 region has the DNA TGTGCCACCAGCAGAGACGGGCGGGACCACAATGAGCAGTTCTTC. Using reference TRBV15 and TRBJ2-1 for the parts outside the CDR3, the full variable domain is DAMVIQNPRYQVTQFGKPVTLSCSQTLNHNVMYWYQQKSSQAPKLLFHYYDKDFNNEADTPDNFQSRRPNTSFCFLDIRSPGLGDTAMYLCATSRDGRDHNEQFFGPGTRLTVL.

CDR3 in DNA: TGTGCCAGCAGCGTGGGGGGTTATAGCAATCAGCCCCAGCATTTT. Its protein product is CASSVGGYSNQPQHF. The V and J genes are TRBV28 and TRBJ1-5; tentative D call: TRBD1 (5 bases). The V end was cut by 6 bases, the J end by 0 bases, with 12 bases between. The CDR3 covers 15 residues. Germline lookup yields CDR1 MDHEN and CDR2 SYDVKM.

The chain recombines TRBV20-1 with TRBJ2-7, with D tentatively TRBD2 (6 bases). V was pared by 3 bases and J by 7 bases, with 13 bases between. Per germline, CDR1 DFQATT and CDR2 SNEGSKA (reference sequence). The length of the CDR3 is 12 residues. This chain's CDR3 is CSARGTALEQYF. Here the CDR3 DNA reads TGCAGTGCTAGGGGGACTGCACTGGAGCAGTACTTC.

The V gene is TRBV5-6, the J gene TRBJ2-4; D may be TRBD1 or TRBD2 (5 bases each). Germline V gene data show CDR1 as SGHDT and CDR2 as YYEEEE. This CDR3 has 17 amino acids. Trimming removed 1 base at V and 4 bases at J, with 18 bases between. The CDR3 loop reads CASSLRGLVRAKNIQYF. In nucleotides, the CDR3 is TGTGCCAGCAGCTTGCGAGGGCTCGTCAGGGCGAAAAACATTCAGTACTTC.

The V and J genes are TRBV12-3 or TRBV12-4 and TRBJ1-2, with TRBD1 matching over 8 bases. With 6 bases clipped from V and 2 bases from J, the junction kept 5 bases outside the gene matches. The CDR3 loop spans 14 amino acids. CDR3 amino acids: CASRKRQGNYGYTF. The CDR3 bases are TGTGCCAGCAGAAAGAGACAGGGGAACTATGGCTACACCTTC.

The chain employs TRBV6-1 and TRBJ2-7, with D possibly being TRBD2 (6 bases). CDR1 is MNHNS and CDR2 is SASEGT in the germline V gene. Trimming shortened V by 5 bases and J by 5 bases, and 16 bases separated the two germline ends. CDR3 length: 14 residues. CDR3 sequence (DNA): TGTGCCAGCAGTCCCTTCGCTAGCGCCGACGAGCAGTACTTC. Amino acids: CASSPFASADEQYF.

This clonotype was seen more than once but under ten times. CDR3: CASSNSGVGADTQYF. CDR3 DNA: TGTGCCAGCAGTAATAGCGGAGTAGGGGCAGATACGCAGTATTTT. The chain combines TRBV12-3 or TRBV12-4 with TRBJ2-3; tentative D call: TRBD2 (6 bases). The CDR3 is made up of 15 amino acids. Deletions cut 5 bases from V and 4 bases from J, with 16 bases between.

The CDR3 sequence: CASSPSRRPSTDTQYF. The CDR3 nucleotides are TGTGCCAGCTCACCGTCACGCCGTCCTAGCACAGATACGCAGTATTTT. The chain is built from TRBV18 and TRBJ2-3; D gene unclear. There are 16 residues in the CDR3. Germline V gene lookup returns CDR1 KGHSH and CDR2 LQKENI. Trimming removed 3 bases at V and 0 bases at J, with 13 bases between.

In this sample, this clonotype turned up a few times. This rearrangement joins TRBV20-1 to TRBJ2-5; the match to TRBD2 covers 7 bases. J lost 5 bases, V lost 3 bases, and 9 bases had no gene match. Germline V gene data show CDR1 as DFQATT and CDR2 as SNEGSKA (reference sequence). This CDR3 has 14 residues. The CDR3 here is CSASSQRGRETQYF. The CDR3 DNA follows: TGCAGTGCTAGTAGCCAGCGGGGCCGGGAGACCCAGTACTTC.

This clonotype has more than one count but fewer than ten. The chain joins TRBV12-5 to TRBJ2-3; D tentatively fits TRBD1 or TRBD2 (5 bases each). The length of the CDR3 is 15 residues. CDR1 and CDR2 (germline): LGHNT, FRNRAP. The V end lost 2 bases, the J end lost 1 base, and 10 bases lay between the germline ends. The CDR3 coding sequence is TGTGCTAGTGGTTTGTCTCGGGACGGCACAGATACGCAGTATTTT. This codes for CASGLSRDGTDTQYF.

V and J are TRBV20-1 and TRBJ2-7; D unclear. Germline loops: CDR1 DFQATT, CDR2 SNEGSKA (reference sequence). The CDR3 loop spans 11 amino acids. The CDR3 loop reads CSTKRSYEQYF. As DNA, the CDR3 is TGCAGCACTAAACGCTCCTACGAGCAGTACTTC.

The chain is built from TRBV2 and TRBJ1-2, with D uncertain. V lost 6 bases and J lost 4, with 12 bases in between. CDR3 size: 13 residues. CDR1 is SNHLY, CDR2 FYNNEI, per germline. The CDR3 sequence: CASSFSLTYGYTF. The CDR3 nucleotides are TGTGCCAGCAGCTTTTCCCTAACCTATGGCTACACCTTC.

In its sample, this clonotype was seen a few times. The chain couples TRBV27 to TRBJ2-7; 11 bases agree with TRBD2. The V gene end was trimmed by 2 bases and the J gene end by 4 bases; junction bases not matched to a gene: 7. The CDR3 is 16 residues long. Germline CDR1 is MNHEY and CDR2 is SMNVEV (reference sequence). For the CDR3, the DNA is TGTGCCAGCAGTTTAACCGGGACTAGCGGAAGGTACGAGCAGTACTTC. It codes for CASSLTGTSGRYEQYF.

CDR3 in DNA: TGCGCCAGCAGCTTGGCCCCGCGGACAGGGGACGAAGGCTACACCTTC. Protein sequence: CASSLAPRTGDEGYTF. The chain uses TRBV5-1 and TRBJ1-2; 9 positions match TRBD1. In germline, CDR1 is SGHRS, CDR2 YFSETQ. This CDR3 contains 16 residues. Unmatched junction bases numbered 11, after V lost 0 bases and J lost 8 bases.

V is TRBV28 and J is TRBJ1-5; D unresolved. V dropped 5 bases and J dropped 9 bases, with 17 bases sitting between them. CDR1 is MDHEN and CDR2 is SYDVKM in the germline V gene. The length of the CDR3 is 14 residues. The chain's CDR3 is CASSPPATTGPQHF. DNA of the CDR3: TGTGCCAGCAGTCCCCCAGCGACTACGGGGCCCCAGCATTTT.

Only a few counts were recorded for this clonotype. The chain carries TRBV21-1 and TRBJ2-7; the table names TRBD2, a call not compared with the DNA. TRBV21-1 is designated a pseudogene. The CDR3 totals 17 residues. The CDR3 reads CASSKSTRIAGAAEQYF. The CDR3 DNA reads TGTGCCAGCAGCAAATCTACTCGGATAGCGGGAGCGGCCGAGCAGTACTTC.

This clonotype was found a few times. This chain joins TRBV24-1 and TRBJ2-1, with TRBD2 as a possible D gene (6 bases). Germline V lookup: CDR1 KGHDR, CDR2 SFDVKD. V was clipped by 5 bases and J by 6 bases, with 13 bases between them. The CDR3 is 14 residues long. CDR3 DNA sequence: TGTGCCACCAGTGGGGGGACTGAACCCAATGAGCAGTTCTTC. Protein product: CATSGGTEPNEQFF.

The V and J genes are TRBV6-2 or TRBV6-3 and TRBJ2-7, with D maybe TRBD1 (6 bases). The V and J ends lost 10 bases and 2 bases respectively, with 21 bases between them. CDR3 size: 15 residues. Germline loops: CDR1 MNHEY, CDR2 SVGEGT. The CDR3 DNA sequence: TGTGCCACCAGGGGATCGGGGCGTAGGACCTACGAGCAGTACTTC. It codes for CATRGSGRRTYEQYF.

The V and J genes are TRBV6-1 and TRBJ2-7; 8 nucleotides agree with TRBD2. The CDR3 has 14 amino acids. With 6 bases clipped from V and 5 bases from J, the junction kept 9 bases outside the gene matches. Germline loops: CDR1 MNHNS, CDR2 SASEGT. The CDR3 nucleotides read TGTGCCAGCAGCCTTTGGACTAGCAGAAACGAGCAGTACTTC. Its protein product is CASSLWTSRNEQYF.